This record looks at one T cell receptor beta chain sequence and its context. This specimen belongs to a study of blood T cell repertoires in COVID-19. Overall study context: The study drew acute and convalescent COVID-19 samples from the United States, Italy and Spain.

The CDR3 sequence is 16 residues long. The V gene end was trimmed by 4 bases and the J gene end by 2 bases; junction bases not matched to a gene: 9. The V gene's germline CDR1 is SGHNT and CDR2 YYREEE (reference sequence). In the authors' methods: Nucleated cell number was recorded as an estimate derived from reference gene primer amplification. Using immunoSEQ multiplex PCR, the repertoire was profiled, and TCRdb retains in-frame clones only, with some absent. V and J calls and clone size are as listed in that table; D and trimming were resolved from the DNA. The sample records 300,000 to 350,000 clones, about 88% being singletons.

The specimen sequenced was peripheral blood. The rearrangement joins TRBV5-4 to TRBJ1-1, with TRBD1 identical over 9 bases. This TCR was recovered from a woman in her 70s with COVID-19, enrolled during active disease. CDR3 protein: CASSPGQGWGNTEAFF. CDR3 bases: TGTGCCAGCAGCCCTGGACAGGGGTGGGGAAACACTGAAGCTTTCTTT.